A selection of T cell receptor beta chains follows, all from one sample in a study of OX40 agonist ivuxolimab in advanced cancers. Profiling relied on immunoSEQ multiplex PCR, and the TCRdb table lists in-frame clones only, not all of them. The sample holds some 72,000 clones, approximately 90% seen once. The sequences come from CD4+ or CD8+ T cells sorted from blood, collected in a trial of the OX40 agonist ivuxolimab. The receptors here all came from an adult with an advanced solid tumor such as melanoma, head and neck, liver or kidney cancer. CDR3s include the opening cysteine and the closing phenylalanine or tryptophan. The D gene is left open where the match is weak. Clone size is stated in some rows and not others, as once, few, many or a class when expanded.

clone size: NA
V gene: TRBV27
J gene: TRBJ2-1
D gene: NA
CDR3 protein: CASSLLIGDPYNEQFF
CDR3 DNA: TGTGCCAGCAGTTTATTGATAGGAGACCCCTACAATGAGCAGTTCTTC

clone size: NA
V gene: TRBV6-1
J gene: TRBJ1-1
D gene: TRBD1
CDR3 protein: CASSEHTGGGVNTEAFF
CDR3 DNA: TGTGCCAGCAGTGAGCATACAGGGGGCGGTGTGAACACTGAAGCTTTCTTT

clone size: NA
V gene: TRBV29-1
J gene: TRBJ2-1
D gene: TRBD2
CDR3 protein: CSVAPENTSGGSKFF
CDR3 DNA: TGCAGCGTTGCCCCCGAAAATACTAGCGGGGGGAGTAAGTTCTTC

clone size: NA
V gene: TRBV5-4
J gene: TRBJ1-2
D gene: NA
CDR3 protein: CASSSGENLINYGYTF
CDR3 DNA: TGTGCCAGCAGCTCAGGAGAAAACCTGATCAACTATGGCTACACCTTC

clone size: once
V gene: TRBV7-6
J gene: TRBJ2-7
D gene: NA
CDR3 protein: CASSLGPDYEQYF
CDR3 DNA: TGTGCCAGCAGCTTAGGGCCAGACTACGAGCAGTACTTC

clone size: once
V gene: TRBV6-5
J gene: TRBJ1-4
D gene: TRBD1
CDR3 protein: CASSYDRVGEKLFF
CDR3 DNA: TGTGCCAGCAGTTACGACAGGGTGGGTGAAAAACTGTTTTTT

clone size: once
V gene: TRBV6-1
J gene: TRBJ2-1
D gene: NA
CDR3 protein: CASSVVYPSSYNEQFF
CDR3 DNA: TGTGCCAGCAGTGTGGTCTACCCTAGCTCCTACAATGAGCAGTTCTTC

clone size: once
V gene: TRBV6-5
J gene: TRBJ1-1
D gene: NA
CDR3 protein: CASSYGGAAEAFF
CDR3 DNA: TGTGCCAGCAGTTACGGCGGGGCGGCTGAAGCTTTCTTT

clone size: NA
V gene: TRBV4-1
J gene: TRBJ2-2
D gene: TRBD2
CDR3 protein: CASSQDLFAGGNTGELFF
CDR3 DNA: TGCGCCAGCAGCCAAGATTTGTTCGCGGGGGGAAACACCGGGGAGCTGTTTTTT

clone size: once
V gene: TRBV30
J gene: TRBJ2-7
D gene: NA
CDR3 protein: CALTSRAAYEQYF
CDR3 DNA: TGTGCCTTAACTTCCCGAGCCGCCTACGAGCAGTACTTC

clone size: NA
V gene: TRBV6-5
J gene: TRBJ1-2
D gene: TRBD1
CDR3 protein: CASSRQGWNYGYTF
CDR3 DNA: TGTGCCAGCAGCAGACAGGGTTGGAACTATGGCTACACCTTC

clone size: NA
V gene: TRBV4-3
J gene: TRBJ2-7
D gene: TRBD1
CDR3 protein: CASSPDRGYEQYF
CDR3 DNA: TGCGCCAGCAGCCCAGACAGGGGCTACGAGCAGTACTTC

clone size: NA
V gene: TRBV5-5
J gene: TRBJ1-5
D gene: NA
CDR3 protein: CASSLYTGGAGNQPQHF
CDR3 DNA: TGTGCCAGCAGCTTGTATACTGGAGGGGCAGGGAATCAGCCCCAGCATTTT

clone size: once
V gene: TRBV7-9
J gene: TRBJ1-1
D gene: NA
CDR3 protein: CASSYPGTREAFF
CDR3 DNA: TGTGCCAGCAGCTACCCGGGGACACGTGAAGCTTTCTTT

clone size: NA
V gene: TRBV6-5
J gene: TRBJ1-5
D gene: NA
CDR3 protein: CASSSLNQPQHF
CDR3 DNA: TGTGCCAGCAGTTCACTTAATCAGCCCCAGCATTTT

clone size: NA
V gene: TRBV6-6
J gene: TRBJ1-4
D gene: NA
CDR3 protein: CASSKLSTATNEKLFF
CDR3 DNA: TGTGCCAGCAGTAAACTTTCGACGGCAACTAATGAAAAACTGTTTTTT

clone size: NA
V gene: TRBV7-2
J gene: TRBJ2-7
D gene: TRBD1
CDR3 protein: CASSLDSQGYEQYF
CDR3 DNA: TGTGCCAGCAGCTTAGATTCACAGGGGTACGAGCAGTACTTC

clone size: NA
V gene: TRBV4-1
J gene: TRBJ1-5
D gene: NA
CDR3 protein: CASSQVVNSNQPQHF
CDR3 DNA: TGCGCCAGCAGCCAAGTGGTAAATAGCAATCAGCCCCAGCATTTT

clone size: NA
V gene: TRBV5-6
J gene: TRBJ1-2
D gene: NA
CDR3 protein: CASSPTASGGYTF
CDR3 DNA: TGTGCCAGCAGCCCAACCGCATCTGGTGGCTACACCTTC

clone size: NA
V gene: TRBV4-1
J gene: TRBJ2-7
D gene: NA
CDR3 protein: CASSPWGEAYEQYF
CDR3 DNA: TGCGCCAGCAGCCCATGGGGAGAGGCCTACGAGCAGTACTTC

clone size: NA
V gene: TRBV5-1
J gene: TRBJ2-7
D gene: TRBD1
CDR3 protein: CASSSSGTGAYEQYF
CDR3 DNA: TGCGCCAGCAGCTCTTCCGGGACAGGGGCCTACGAGCAGTACTTC

clone size: NA
V gene: TRBV5-1
J gene: TRBJ2-7
D gene: TRBD1
CDR3 protein: CASSSTGVSSYEQYF
CDR3 DNA: TGCGCCAGCAGCTCAACAGGGGTAAGCTCCTACGAGCAGTACTTC

clone size: NA
V gene: TRBV2
J gene: TRBJ2-1
D gene: NA
CDR3 protein: CASSGLSSSYNEQFF
CDR3 DNA: TGTGCCAGCAGTGGTTTATCGAGCTCCTACAATGAGCAGTTCTTC

clone size: NA
V gene: TRBV7-2
J gene: TRBJ2-3
D gene: NA
CDR3 protein: CASSPQGGWTDTQYF
CDR3 DNA: TGTGCCAGCAGTCCACAGGGCGGTTGGACAGATACGCAGTATTTT

clone size: NA
V gene: TRBV2
J gene: TRBJ2-3
D gene: NA
CDR3 protein: CASSSPGPGTDTQYF
CDR3 DNA: TGTGCCAGCAGCTCTCCAGGCCCGGGCACAGATACGCAGTATTTT

clone size: NA
V gene: TRBV5-1
J gene: TRBJ2-7
D gene: NA
CDR3 protein: CASRKSVPPYEQYF
CDR3 DNA: TGCGCCAGCAGGAAGTCGGTTCCTCCCTACGAGCAGTACTTC

clone size: NA
V gene: TRBV11-2
J gene: TRBJ2-5
D gene: NA
CDR3 protein: CASSSGHFGLETQYF
CDR3 DNA: TGTGCCAGCAGCAGCGGACACTTTGGGCTAGAGACCCAGTACTTC

clone size: NA
V gene: TRBV27
J gene: TRBJ1-2
D gene: NA
CDR3 protein: CASRTLEGWGYTF
CDR3 DNA: TGTGCCAGCAGGACCCTTGAGGGATGGGGCTACACCTTC

clone size: NA
V gene: TRBV7-8
J gene: TRBJ2-3
D gene: NA
CDR3 protein: CASSPPPLAGTDTQYF
CDR3 DNA: TGTGCCAGCAGCCCCCCCCCATTAGCCGGCACAGATACGCAGTATTTT

clone size: NA
V gene: TRBV6-5
J gene: TRBJ1-2
D gene: TRBD1
CDR3 protein: CASSYGQGGGYTF
CDR3 DNA: TGTGCCAGCAGCTATGGACAGGGCGGAGGCTACACCTTC

clone size: NA
V gene: TRBV6-5
J gene: TRBJ2-3
D gene: TRBD1
CDR3 protein: CASSYGQGWADTQYF
CDR3 DNA: TGTGCCAGCAGTTACGGACAGGGATGGGCAGATACGCAGTATTTT

clone size: NA
V gene: TRBV7-9
J gene: TRBJ2-7
D gene: NA
CDR3 protein: CASSSSGSYEQYF
CDR3 DNA: TGTGCCAGCAGCTCCTCTGGGAGCTACGAGCAGTACTTC

clone size: NA
V gene: TRBV11-3
J gene: TRBJ1-6
D gene: TRBD1
CDR3 protein: CASSLYSKDRDCSPLHF
CDR3 DNA: TGTGCCAGCAGCTTATACTCGAAGGACAGGGACTGTTCACCCCTCCACTTT

clone size: NA
V gene: TRBV2
J gene: TRBJ2-3
D gene: NA
CDR3 protein: CASSDTGWATDTQYF
CDR3 DNA: TGTGCCAGCAGTGACACAGGGTGGGCCACAGATACGCAGTATTTT

clone size: NA
V gene: TRBV6-6
J gene: TRBJ2-5
D gene: TRBD1
CDR3 protein: CASTPHRGGIQETQYF
CDR3 DNA: TGTGCCAGCACTCCGCACAGGGGTGGTATCCAAGAGACCCAGTACTTC

clone size: NA
V gene: TRBV29-1
J gene: TRBJ1-2
D gene: TRBD1
CDR3 protein: CSSRTGDYGYTF
CDR3 DNA: TGCAGCTCTCGGACAGGGGATTATGGCTACACCTTC